Shown below are 23 T cell receptor beta chains from a single sample sequenced in a study of T cell repertoires in cytomegalovirus infection. No cognate antigen is known for these TCRs. TCRdb called the reads again in MiXCR, with one record for every CDR3 protein. Seen here are about 770,000 distinct CDR3 sequences, just under 30% observed once, and the top ten hold less than 15%. The input for sequencing was cultured CD8+ T cells from PBMCs, taken from culture after CMV antigen stimulation. Receptor source: a human donor in good health (CMV status not recorded). Some clones in this sample may be carry-over from other donors' samples.

This clonotype was found many times. This chain joins TRBV7-2 and TRBJ2-7, with TRBD1 as a possible D gene (6 bases). CDR1 and CDR2 from the germline V gene are SGHTA and FQGNSA. The CDR3 loop spans 12 amino acids. V lost 4 bases to trimming and J lost 3 bases, with 7 bases between them. The CDR3 sequence is CASSYRVYEQYF. The CDR3 coding sequence is TGTGCCAGCAGCTACAGGGTCTACGAGCAGTACTTC.

The V and J genes are TRBV6-2 or TRBV6-3 and TRBJ2-2; 8 bases agree with TRBD1. Trimming took 6 bases from V and 7 from J; bases not matched to a gene: 10. From germline, CDR1 is MNHEY and CDR2 SVGEGT. This CDR3 comprises 15 residues. Here the CDR3 reads CASSLSQGANGELFF. DNA for the CDR3: TGTGCCAGCAGCCTAAGCCAGGGGGCTAACGGGGAGCTGTTTTTT.

This clonotype turned up a few times. This rearrangement joins TRBV12-3 or TRBV12-4 to TRBJ1-1; D perhaps matches TRBD1 (6 bases). V was pared by 6 bases and J by 4 bases, with 15 bases between. The CDR3 spans 14 residues. DNA for the CDR3: TGTGCCAGCAGCCCTAGTTCGGGGGCCACTGAAGCTTTCTTT. Its protein is CASSPSSGATEAFF.

The sample holds a few counts of this clonotype. CDR3 region: CASSFSLYEQYF. The CDR3 nucleotides are TGTGCCAGCAGCTTTAGCCTTTACGAGCAGTACTTC. The gene calls are TRBV7-2 and TRBJ2-7; D not certain. The CDR3 covers 12 residues. V dropped 3 bases and J dropped 4 bases, with 7 bases sitting between them. Germline V lookup: CDR1 SGHTA, CDR2 FQGNSA.

This clonotype was counted at least ten times. This chain connects TRBV7-9 to TRBJ1-4; D unresolved. Germline CDR1 is SEHNR and CDR2 is FQNEAQ (reference sequence). The CDR3 spans 15 residues. The germline V and J ends were trimmed by 5 bases and 8 bases, with 18 bases remaining between them. CDR3: CASSPPGDSREKLFF. CDR3 coding DNA: TGTGCCAGCAGCCCCCCGGGAGACTCCAGGGAAAAACTGTTTTTT. The full variable domain, completed using reference TRBV7-9 and TRBJ1-4, is DTGVSQNPRHKITKRGQNVTFRCDPISEHNRLYWYRQTLGQGPEFLTYFQNEAQLEKSRLLSDRFSAERPKGSFSTLEIQRTEQGDSAMYLCASSPPGDSREKLFFGSGTQLSVL.

The V gene is TRBV28, the J gene TRBJ2-3, with D unresolved. The CDR3 spans 15 residues. The V gene's germline CDR1 is MDHEN and CDR2 SYDVKM. Trimming cost V 5 bases and J 2 bases, with 14 bases left between them. CDR3 coding DNA: TGTGCCAGCAGTCCTACACAAAAAAACACAGATACGCAGTATTTT. Its translation is CASSPTQKNTDTQYF.

The chain couples TRBV24-1 to TRBJ2-5, with a weak D call TRBD1 (6 bases). The CDR3 sequence is 16 residues long. Trimming left V 4 bases short and J 4 bases short, with 18 bases between. CDR1 and CDR2 from the germline V gene are KGHDR and SFDVKD. CDR3: CATSEWTASGRETQYF. The CDR3 DNA reads as TGTGCCACCAGTGAGTGGACAGCTTCCGGGCGAGAGACCCAGTACTTC.

This clonotype was detected ten times or more. CDR3 in amino acids: CASGPAYDADTFRNVQETQYF. The CDR3 nucleotides read TGTGCTAGTGGACCTGCGTATGACGCGGACACCTTCAGGAACGTTCAAGAGACCCAGTACTTC. This sequence joins TRBV12-5 and TRBJ2-5; D may be TRBD1 (5 bases). The CDR3 extends over 21 amino acids. CDR1 and CDR2 (germline): LGHNT, FRNRAP. Trimming cost V 6 bases and J 2 bases, with 34 bases left between them. Complete variable domain (other parts from reference TRBV12-5 and TRBJ2-5): DARVTQTPRHKVTEMGQEVTMRCQPILGHNTVFWYRQTMMQGLELLAYFRNRAPLDDSGMPKDRFSAEMPDATLATLKIQPSEPRDSAVYFCASGPAYDADTFRNVQETQYFGPGTRLLVL.

For the CDR3, the DNA is TGTGCCAGCAGCCCCGGACAGGGGGCCTCAACTGAGCAGTTCTTC. This gives the protein CASSPGQGASTEQFF. V usage is TRBV9 and J usage is TRBJ2-1; 11 bases are a match to TRBD1. The germline V gene has CDR1 SGDLS and CDR2 YYNGEE. The CDR3 sequence is 15 residues long. V dropped 4 bases and J dropped 9; count of bases not matched to a gene: 9.

This clonotype showed up just once. The rearrangement links TRBV6-5 to TRBJ1-2; D gene unclear. V dropped 2 bases and J dropped 3 bases, with 10 bases sitting between them. CDR3 length equals 14 residues. Germline loops: CDR1 MNHEY, CDR2 SVGAGI. DNA of the CDR3: TGTGCCAGCAGTTACAGGCCCGAGTACTATGGCTACACCTTC. Its translation is CASSYRPEYYGYTF.

The chain employs TRBV19 and TRBJ2-3, with 9 bases aligning to TRBD2. The CDR3 is made up of 16 amino acids. In germline, CDR1 is LNHDA, CDR2 SQIVND (reference sequence). Trimming cost V 6 bases and J 3 bases; bases outside gene matches: 10. The CDR3 nucleotides are TGTGCCAGTAGCCCTCCTCCCGGACTAGCGACAGATACGCAGTATTTT. Its translation: CASSPPPGLATDTQYF. The full variable domain, completed using reference TRBV19 and TRBJ2-3, is DGGITQSPKYLFRKEGQNVTLSCEQNLNHDAMYWYRQDPGQGLRLIYYSQIVNDFQKGDIAEGYSVSREKKESFPLTVTSAQKNPTAFYLCASSPPPGLATDTQYFGPGTRLTVL.

This clonotype occurred a few times. The chain uses TRBV9 and TRBJ2-2; TRBD2 matches 8 bases. Germline V gene lookup returns CDR1 SGDLS and CDR2 YYNGEE. This CDR3 is 14 amino acids long. The V segment lost 3 bases and the J segment 6 bases; nucleotides outside the gene matches: 4. CDR3 nucleotides: TGTGCCAGCAGCGATAGGACTAGCCCCGGGGAGCTGTTTTTT. It yields the protein CASSDRTSPGELFF.

This clonotype was found a few times. In this CDR3 the conserved last residue, phenylalanine or tryptophan, is missing, so a read error is likely. The limits of the CDR3 on the DNA are not certain, so only TCRdb's listed CDR3 is given. The chain is built from TRBV20-1 and TRBJ2-1. A total of 8 residues make up the CDR3, ends included. CDR1 and CDR2 from the germline V gene are DFQATT and SNEGSKA (reference sequence). The CDR3: CSARDEYI.

This clonotype was seen many times. The chain links TRBV5-1 to TRBJ2-1; D remains ambiguous. The CDR3 runs 13 residues. Germline V gene lookup returns CDR1 SGHRS and CDR2 YFSETQ. Trimming left V 1 base short and J 6 bases short, with 8 bases between. The CDR3 loop reads CASSLRWANEQFF. The CDR3 DNA follows: TGCGCCAGCAGCTTGCGGTGGGCCAATGAGCAGTTCTTC.

CDR3 nucleotides: TGTGCCAGCAGAATCTACACTGAAGCTTTCTTT. Protein sequence: CASRIYTEAFF. This chain links TRBV11-3 with TRBJ1-1; D is unclear. Germline values: CDR1 SGHNT, CDR2 YENEEA. The V end was cut by 6 bases, the J end by 3 bases, with 5 bases between. CDR3 length: 11 amino acids.

This chain links TRBV6-2 or TRBV6-3 with TRBJ2-1; a weak D match, TRBD2 (6 bases). The CDR3 loop spans 15 amino acids. The germline V gene encodes CDR1 MNHEY and CDR2 SVGEGT. The V end lost 2 bases, the J end lost 3 bases, and 11 bases lay between the germline ends. CDR3 coding DNA: TGTGCCAGCAGTTACAGTACGGGGGACTACAATGAGCAGTTCTTC. Protein: CASSYSTGDYNEQFF.

This clonotype occurred a few times. The rearrangement joins TRBV6-1 to TRBJ1-2; 10 bases are a match to TRBD1. The CDR3 runs 19 residues. Germline V gene sequence: CDR1 MNHNS, CDR2 SASEGT. V was pared by 5 bases and J by 2 bases, with 17 bases of the junction left unmatched. CDR3 protein: CASSSRLRDRGAQNYGYTF. CDR3 bases: TGTGCCAGCAGTTCCCGACTCCGGGACAGGGGCGCCCAGAACTATGGCTACACCTTC.

V is TRBV9 and J is TRBJ2-7, with a tentative D call TRBD1 (6 bases). The CDR3 sequence is 12 residues long. Between the trimmed V and J ends, which lost 3 bases and 7 bases, there was a span of 11 bases. Germline V gene lookup returns CDR1 SGDLS and CDR2 YYNGEE. The chain's CDR3 is CASSETGGEQYF. The CDR3, as DNA: TGTGCCAGCAGCGAGACAGGCGGAGAGCAGTACTTC.

V is TRBV15 and J is TRBJ1-3; D possibly corresponds to TRBD1 (5 bases). The CDR3 is 14 residues long. CDR1 is LNHNV and CDR2 is YYDKDF in the germline V gene (reference sequence). The germline V and J ends were trimmed by 5 bases and 0 bases, with 8 bases remaining between them. Here the CDR3 reads CATSERGSGNTIYF. The CDR3 nucleotides are TGTGCCACCAGCGAGAGGGGCTCTGGAAACACCATATATTTT.

V is TRBV5-5 and J is TRBJ1-5; D gene uncertain. Germline CDR1 reads SGHKS; CDR2 reads YYEKEE (reference sequence). This CDR3 is built from 16 residues. Trimming removed 0 bases at V and 0 bases at J, with 10 bases between. CDR3 bases: TGTGCCAGCAGCTTGGGGGTGTCGGATAGCAATCAGCCCCAGCATTTT. Translation gives CASSLGVSDSNQPQHF.

The V and J genes are TRBV2 and TRBJ2-3, with 12 positions matching TRBD2. Germline V gives CDR1 SNHLY, CDR2 FYNNEI. This CDR3 region has 18 residues. Trimming took 11 bases from V and 4 from J; bases not matched to a gene: 19. CDR3 nucleotide sequence: TGTGCCTCGAGCGTCCGGACTAGCGGGGAAGAGAGTGCAGATACGCAGTATTTT. Its protein is CASSVRTSGEESADTQYF.

This clonotype was seen a handful of times. This sequence joins TRBV2 and TRBJ1-6; D is unresolved. This CDR3 region has 17 residues. V was trimmed by 8 bases and J by 1 base, leaving 18 bases between them. Germline CDR1 and CDR2: SNHLY and FYNNEI. CDR3 DNA sequence: TGTGCCAGCCGAACCACCGGACGCCCGTCCTATAATTCACCCCTCCACTTT. Protein sequence: CASRTTGRPSYNSPLHF. Full variable domain (outside the CDR3, taken from reference TRBV2 and TRBJ1-6): EPEVTQTPSHQVTQMGQEVILRCVPISNHLYFYWYRQILGQKVEFLVSFYNNEISEKSEIFDDQFSVERPDGSNFTLKIRSTKLEDSAMYFCASRTTGRPSYNSPLHFGNGTRLTVT.

The V call is TRBV5-8, the J call TRBJ2-1; D perhaps matches TRBD2 (6 bases). This CDR3 has 14 residues. Germline V gene lookup returns CDR1 SGHTS and CDR2 YDEGEE. Trimming stripped 0 bases from V and 7 bases from J, with 11 bases between. The CDR3 reads CASSLVAARNEQFF. The CDR3 DNA sequence: TGTGCCAGCAGCTTGGTAGCGGCTAGGAATGAGCAGTTCTTC.